This T cell receptor (beta chain) stems from a study of identical twins' blood T cells. TCRdb passed the 5' RACE reads through MiXCR, listing each CDR3 protein once. This sample has 350,000 to 450,000 distinct CDR3 sequences; roughly 30% occur once, and the top ten carry 6.1%. This clonotype was found many times. CDR1 is SEHNR, CDR2 FQNEAQ, per germline (reference sequence). V lost 3 bases and J lost 5, with 9 bases in between. The CDR3 has 13 amino acids. Source material: PBMCs. This TCR came from a woman aged 18 to 50 in good health. The chain has TRBV7-9 and TRBJ2-3; D unresolved. Here the CDR3 reads CASSFGSQDTQYF. CDR3 coding DNA: TGTGCCAGCAGCTTTGGTAGTCAAGATACGCAGTATTTT.